This T cell receptor beta chain was sequenced in a study of technical replicates of blood from several donors. The V end lost 3 bases, the J end lost 1 base, and 9 bases lay between the germline ends. Looked up from germline, CDR1 is SGHDN and CDR2 is FVKESK. The CDR3 runs 15 residues. Generated by immunoSEQ multiplex PCR, the TCRdb table keeps only in-frame clones and is missing some. The sample has tens of thousands of clones, more than 90% seen once. V usage is TRBV14 and J usage is TRBJ2-2, with D perhaps TRBD1 (6 bases). Sample: T cells isolated from PBMCs. The receptor was derived from a human donor in good health. CDR3 DNA: TGTGCCAGCAGCCAGGACAGAGTGAACACCGGGGAGCTGTTTTTT. It translates to CASSQDRVNTGELFF.